The rows below give T cell receptor beta chains drawn from one sample of a study of CD8 T cells in Susac syndrome. Using its own MiXCR run on the immunoSEQ multiplex PCR reads, TCRdb lists one record per CDR3 protein. The sample includes roughly 190,000 distinct CDR3 sequences, roughly 90% seen only once; the top ten take 0.075% to 0.095%. Sequencing was performed on CD4+ T cells from PBMCs. The receptors were sampled from a human donor with Susac syndrome. The CDR3 runs from the conserved cysteine through the conserved F or W. A D gene is named only where the DNA matches it firmly. Size is stated for part of the rows, as once, few or many counts, or as a class when the clone is expanded.

clone size	V gene	J gene	D gene	CDR3 protein	CDR3 DNA
NA	TRBV6-5	TRBJ2-1	NA	CASSYSAALPYNEQFF	TGTGCCAGCAGTTACTCAGCAGCGCTACCTTACAATGAGCAGTTCTTC
NA	TRBV2	TRBJ2-4	NA	CASSSAKNIQYF	TGTGCCAGCAGTTCGGCCAAAAACATTCAGTACTTC
once	TRBV20-1	TRBJ1-5	TRBD1	CSARPTGGTGQPQHF	TGCAGTGCTAGACCTACAGGGGGCACTGGACAGCCCCAGCATTTT
NA	TRBV7-9	TRBJ2-7	NA	CASSLSWGTTSYEQYF	TGTGCCAGCAGCTTATCCTGGGGGACCACCTCCTACGAGCAGTACTTC
NA	TRBV9	TRBJ2-1	NA	CASSVDYNEQFF	TGTGCCAGCAGCGTCGACTACAATGAGCAGTTCTTC
NA	TRBV7-9	TRBJ1-1	NA	CASSLPAKNTEAFF	TGTGCCAGCAGCCTCCCAGCGAAGAACACTGAAGCTTTCTTT
NA	TRBV20-1	TRBJ1-4	NA	CSARLGATNEKLFF	TGCAGTGCTAGATTAGGGGCAACTAATGAAAAACTGTTTTTT
NA	TRBV7-9	TRBJ2-5	TRBD2	CASSPVGLAGAREETQYF	TGTGCCAGCAGCCCGGTCGGACTAGCGGGGGCCAGGGAAGAGACCCAGTACTTC
NA	TRBV27	TRBJ1-2	TRBD1	CASSLVGQGQANYGYTF	TGTGCCAGCAGTCTGGTCGGGCAGGGACAGGCTAACTATGGCTACACCTTC
NA	TRBV6-2/TRBV6-3	TRBJ2-7	TRBD2	CASSPPGLAGVTRNSYEQYF	TGTGCCAGCAGCCCTCCGGGGCTAGCGGGGGTAACGAGAAACAGCTACGAGCAGTACTTC
NA	TRBV10-1	TRBJ2-2	NA	CASSEKTGTGELFF	TGCGCCAGCAGTGAAAAGACAGGCACCGGGGAGCTGTTTTTT
NA	TRBV21-1	TRBJ1-5	NA	CASSKVKGLRNQPQHF	TGTGCCAGCAGCAAAGTGAAGGGTTTGCGCAATCAGCCCCAGCATTTT
NA	TRBV20-1	TRBJ2-1	NA	CSARDSGPSSYNEQFF	TGCAGTGCTAGAGATAGCGGCCCTAGCTCCTACAATGAGCAGTTCTTC
NA	TRBV7-6	TRBJ2-2	TRBD2	CARTTSGRAGELFF	TGTGCCAGGACGACTAGCGGGAGGGCCGGGGAGCTGTTTTTT
NA	TRBV3-1	TRBJ1-1	NA	CASSQGGALRGNTEAFF	TGTGCCAGCAGCCAGGGAGGGGCCCTCCGAGGGAACACTGAAGCTTTCTTT
once	TRBV5-1	TRBJ2-7	NA	CASSQRSVGTYEQYF	TGCGCCAGCAGCCAGCGGTCAGTAGGAACCTACGAGCAGTACTTC